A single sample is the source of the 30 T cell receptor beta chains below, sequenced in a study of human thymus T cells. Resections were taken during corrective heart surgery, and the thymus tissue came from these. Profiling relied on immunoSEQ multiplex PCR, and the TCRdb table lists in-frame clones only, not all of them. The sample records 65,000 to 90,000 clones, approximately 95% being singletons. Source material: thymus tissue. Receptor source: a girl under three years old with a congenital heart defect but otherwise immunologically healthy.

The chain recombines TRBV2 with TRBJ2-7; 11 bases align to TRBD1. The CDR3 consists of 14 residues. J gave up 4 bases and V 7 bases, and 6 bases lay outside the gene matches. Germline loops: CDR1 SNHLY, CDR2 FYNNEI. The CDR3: CASITGTGGYEQYF. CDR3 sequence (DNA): TGTGCCAGCATTACCGGGACAGGGGGATACGAGCAGTACTTC.

In nucleotides, the CDR3 is TGTGCCAGCAGCTCAAACTGGGGCCCGATGGGTTGGTTGGAGACCCAGTACTTC. This translates into CASSSNWGPMGWLETQYF. The V and J genes are TRBV7-9 and TRBJ2-5; tentative D call: TRBD1 (5 bases). V was shortened by 4 bases and J by 5 bases, with 26 bases between the two germline ends. Germline-derived CDR1 and CDR2 are SEHNR and FQNEAQ (reference sequence). This CDR3 spans 18 amino acids.

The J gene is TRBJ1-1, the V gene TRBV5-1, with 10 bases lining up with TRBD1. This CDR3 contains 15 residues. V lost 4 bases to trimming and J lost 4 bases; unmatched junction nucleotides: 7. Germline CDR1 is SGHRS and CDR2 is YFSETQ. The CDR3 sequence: CASSPSGTGATEAFF. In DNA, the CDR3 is TGCGCCAGCAGCCCCTCCGGGACAGGGGCCACTGAAGCTTTCTTT.

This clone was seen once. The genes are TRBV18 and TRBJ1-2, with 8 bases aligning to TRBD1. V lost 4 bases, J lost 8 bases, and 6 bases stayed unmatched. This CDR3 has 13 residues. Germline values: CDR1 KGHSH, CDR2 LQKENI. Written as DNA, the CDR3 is TGTGCCAGCTCACTCGACAGGGGCATCGGCTACACCTTC. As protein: CASSLDRGIGYTF.

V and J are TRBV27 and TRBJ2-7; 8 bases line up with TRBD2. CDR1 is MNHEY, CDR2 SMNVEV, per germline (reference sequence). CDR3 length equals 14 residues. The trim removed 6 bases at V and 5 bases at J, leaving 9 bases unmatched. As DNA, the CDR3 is TGTGCCAGCAGCCCCAAGCGGGAGAGCAACGAGCAGTACTTC. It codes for CASSPKRESNEQYF.

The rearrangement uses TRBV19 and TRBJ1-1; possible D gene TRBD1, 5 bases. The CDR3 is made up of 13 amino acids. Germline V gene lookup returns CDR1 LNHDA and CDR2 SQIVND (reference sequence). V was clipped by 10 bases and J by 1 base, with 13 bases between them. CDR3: CAIFDGANTEAFF. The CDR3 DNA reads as TGTGCCATCTTCGACGGGGCGAACACTGAAGCTTTCTTT. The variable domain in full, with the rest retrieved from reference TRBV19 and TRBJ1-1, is DGGITQSPKYLFRKEGQNVTLSCEQNLNHDAMYWYRQDPGQGLRLIYYSQIVNDFQKGDIAEGYSVSREKKESFPLTVTSAQKNPTAFYLCAIFDGANTEAFFGQGTRLTVV.

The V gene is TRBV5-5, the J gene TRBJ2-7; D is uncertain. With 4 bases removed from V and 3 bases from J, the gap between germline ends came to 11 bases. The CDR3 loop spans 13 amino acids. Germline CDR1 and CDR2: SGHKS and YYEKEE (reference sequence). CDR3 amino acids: CASSNRVGYEQYF. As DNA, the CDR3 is TGTGCCAGCAGCAATAGAGTAGGCTACGAGCAGTACTTC. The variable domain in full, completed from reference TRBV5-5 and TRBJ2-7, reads DAGVTQSPTHLIKTRGQQVTLRCSPISGHKSVSWYQQVLGQGPQFIFQYYEKEERGRGNFPDRFSARQFPNYSSELNVNALLLGDSALYLCASSNRVGYEQYFGPGTRLTVT.

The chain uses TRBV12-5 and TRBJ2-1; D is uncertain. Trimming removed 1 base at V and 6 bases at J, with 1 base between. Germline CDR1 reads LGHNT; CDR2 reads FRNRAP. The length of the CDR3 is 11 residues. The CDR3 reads CASGLGNEQFF. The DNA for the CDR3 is TGTGCTAGTGGTTTGGGCAATGAGCAGTTCTTC.

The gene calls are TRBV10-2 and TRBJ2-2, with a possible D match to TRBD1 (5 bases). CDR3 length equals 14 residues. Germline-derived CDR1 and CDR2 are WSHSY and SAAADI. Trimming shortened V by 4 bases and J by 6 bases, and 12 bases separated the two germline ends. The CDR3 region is CASSVTGCPGELFF. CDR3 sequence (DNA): TGCGCCAGCAGTGTCACAGGTTGCCCCGGGGAGCTGTTTTTT.

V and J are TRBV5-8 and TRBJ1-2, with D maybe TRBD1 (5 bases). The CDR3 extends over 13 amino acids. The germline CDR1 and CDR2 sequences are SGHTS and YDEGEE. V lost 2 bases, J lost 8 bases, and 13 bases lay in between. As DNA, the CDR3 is TGTGCCAGCAGCTTACGGACACTCGACGGCTACACCTTC. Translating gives CASSLRTLDGYTF.

Here the CDR3 DNA reads TGTGCCAGCTCACCTATCATCTCATTGAAGACCCAGTACTTC. Its protein is CASSPIISLKTQYF. The chain couples TRBV18 to TRBJ2-5; D remains unclear. Germline loops: CDR1 KGHSH, CDR2 LQKENI. The CDR3 extends over 14 amino acids. The V gene lost 3 bases and the J gene lost 6 bases, with 14 bases spanning the gap.

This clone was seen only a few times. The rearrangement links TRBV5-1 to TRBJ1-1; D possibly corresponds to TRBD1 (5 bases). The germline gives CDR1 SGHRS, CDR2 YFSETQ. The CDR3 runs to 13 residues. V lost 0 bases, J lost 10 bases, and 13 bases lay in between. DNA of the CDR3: TGCGCCAGCAGCTTGGCCCGGGGGGTTGGAGCTTTCTTT. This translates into CASSLARGVGAFF.

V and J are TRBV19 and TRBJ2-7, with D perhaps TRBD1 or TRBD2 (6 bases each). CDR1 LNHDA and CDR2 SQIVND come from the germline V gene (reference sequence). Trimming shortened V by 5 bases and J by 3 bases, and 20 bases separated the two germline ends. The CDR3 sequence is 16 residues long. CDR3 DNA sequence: TGTGCCAGTAGTCCATCACGCGCTAGGGGGGACTACGAGCAGTACTTC. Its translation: CASSPSRARGDYEQYF.

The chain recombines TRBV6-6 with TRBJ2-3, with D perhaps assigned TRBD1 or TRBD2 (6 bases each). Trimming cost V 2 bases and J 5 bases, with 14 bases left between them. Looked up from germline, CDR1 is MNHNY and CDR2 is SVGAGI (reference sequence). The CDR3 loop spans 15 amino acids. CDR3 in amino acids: CASSYGGPPLDTQYF. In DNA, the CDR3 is TGTGCCAGCAGTTACGGGGGGCCCCCTTTAGATACGCAGTATTTT.

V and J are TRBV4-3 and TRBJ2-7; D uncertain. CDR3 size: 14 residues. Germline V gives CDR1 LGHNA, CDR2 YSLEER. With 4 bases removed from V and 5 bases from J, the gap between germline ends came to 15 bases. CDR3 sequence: CASSPGPPQHEQYF. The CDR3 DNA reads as TGCGCCAGCAGCCCCGGGCCTCCCCAGCACGAGCAGTACTTC.

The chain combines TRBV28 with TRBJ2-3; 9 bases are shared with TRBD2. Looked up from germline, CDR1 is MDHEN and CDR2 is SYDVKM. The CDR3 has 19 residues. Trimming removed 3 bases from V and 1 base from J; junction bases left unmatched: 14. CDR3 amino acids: CASSFSAGGLADGTDTQYF. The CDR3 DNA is TGTGCCAGCAGTTTCTCAGCGGGAGGTTTGGCGGACGGCACAGATACGCAGTATTTT.

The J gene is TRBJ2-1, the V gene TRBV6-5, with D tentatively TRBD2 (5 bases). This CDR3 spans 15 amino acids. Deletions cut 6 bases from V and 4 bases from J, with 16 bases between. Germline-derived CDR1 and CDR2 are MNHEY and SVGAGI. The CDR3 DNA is TGTGCCAGCAGGGACTCCCTTCGAAATTACAATGAGCAGTTCTTC. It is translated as CASRDSLRNYNEQFF.

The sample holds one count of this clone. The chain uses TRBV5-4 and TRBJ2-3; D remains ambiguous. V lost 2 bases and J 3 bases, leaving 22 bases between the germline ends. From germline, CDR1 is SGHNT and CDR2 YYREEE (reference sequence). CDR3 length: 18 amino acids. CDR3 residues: CASSFLAVPWARTDTQYF. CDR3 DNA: TGTGCCAGCAGCTTTCTTGCCGTCCCATGGGCCCGAACAGATACGCAGTATTTT. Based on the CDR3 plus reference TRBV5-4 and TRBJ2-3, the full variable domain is ETGVTQSPTHLIKTRGQQVTLRCSSQSGHNTVSWYQQALGQGPQFIFQYYREEENGRGNFPPRFSGLQFPNYSSELNVNALELDDSALYLCASSFLAVPWARTDTQYFGPGTRLTVL.

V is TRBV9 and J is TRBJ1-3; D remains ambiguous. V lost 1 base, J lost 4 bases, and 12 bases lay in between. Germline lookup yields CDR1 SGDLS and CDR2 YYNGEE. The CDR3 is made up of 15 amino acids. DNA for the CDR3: TGTGCCAGCAGCGTACATTTAGGGCCCGGAAACACCATATATTTT. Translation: CASSVHLGPGNTIYF.

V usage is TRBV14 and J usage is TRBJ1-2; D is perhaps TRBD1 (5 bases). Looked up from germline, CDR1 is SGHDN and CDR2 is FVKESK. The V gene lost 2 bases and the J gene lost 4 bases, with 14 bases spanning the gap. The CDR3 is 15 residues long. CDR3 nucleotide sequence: TGTGCCAGCAGCCAATCCCCGGGACGGGGCTATGGCTACACCTTC. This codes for CASSQSPGRGYGYTF.

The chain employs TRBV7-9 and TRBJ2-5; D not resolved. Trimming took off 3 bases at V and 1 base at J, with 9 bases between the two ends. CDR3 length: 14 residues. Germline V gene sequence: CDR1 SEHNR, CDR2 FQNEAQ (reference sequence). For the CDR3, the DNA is TGTGCCAGCAGCTTTGGCCACCTCCAAGAGACCCAGTACTTC. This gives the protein CASSFGHLQETQYF.

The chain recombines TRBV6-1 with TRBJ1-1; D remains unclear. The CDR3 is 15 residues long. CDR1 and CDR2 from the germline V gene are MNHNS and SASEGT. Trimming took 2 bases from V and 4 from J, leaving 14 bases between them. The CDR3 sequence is CASSEFRRNLTEAFF. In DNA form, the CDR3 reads TGTGCCAGCAGTGAATTTCGGCGAAACCTCACTGAAGCTTTCTTT.

The CDR3 loop is CASSVMGPRIGSYNEQFF. The CDR3 DNA follows: TGTGCCAGCAGCGTAATGGGACCGCGAATAGGCTCCTACAATGAGCAGTTCTTC. The V gene is TRBV7-2, the J gene TRBJ2-1, with D perhaps matching TRBD1 or TRBD2 (5 bases each). Germline lookup yields CDR1 SGHTA and CDR2 FQGNSA. The CDR3 extends over 18 amino acids. The V end lost 5 bases, the J end lost 0 bases, and 20 bases lay between the germline ends. Full variable domain (outside the CDR3, taken from reference TRBV7-2 and TRBJ2-1): GAGVSQSPSNKVTEKGKDVELRCDPISGHTALYWYRQSLGQGLEFLIYFQGNSAPDKSGLPSDRFSAERTGGSVSTLTIQRTQQEDSAVYLCASSVMGPRIGSYNEQFFGPGTRLTVL.

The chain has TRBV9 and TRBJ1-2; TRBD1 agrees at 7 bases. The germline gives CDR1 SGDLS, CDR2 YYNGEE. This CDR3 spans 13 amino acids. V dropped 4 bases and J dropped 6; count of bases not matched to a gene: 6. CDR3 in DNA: TGTGCCAGCAGCCCGGGACAGCTAGATGGCTACACCTTC. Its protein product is CASSPGQLDGYTF.

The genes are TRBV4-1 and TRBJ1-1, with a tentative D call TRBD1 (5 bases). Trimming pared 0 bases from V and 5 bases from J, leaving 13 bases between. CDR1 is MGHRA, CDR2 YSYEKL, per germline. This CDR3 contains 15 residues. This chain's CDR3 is CASSQDLTGRTEAFF. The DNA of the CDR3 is TGCGCCAGCAGCCAAGATTTAACGGGACGGACTGAAGCTTTCTTT.

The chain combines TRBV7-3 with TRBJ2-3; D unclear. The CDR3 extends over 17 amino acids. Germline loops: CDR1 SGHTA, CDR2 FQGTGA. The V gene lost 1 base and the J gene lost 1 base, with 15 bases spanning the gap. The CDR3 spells CASSLKGYPTGTDTQYF. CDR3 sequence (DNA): TGTGCCAGCAGCTTAAAGGGCTACCCGACTGGCACAGATACGCAGTATTTT. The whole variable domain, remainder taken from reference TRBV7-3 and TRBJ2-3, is GAGVSQTPSNKVTEKGKYVELRCDPISGHTALYWYRQSLGQGPEFLIYFQGTGAADDSGLPNDRFFAVRPEGSVSTLKIQRTERGDSAVYLCASSLKGYPTGTDTQYFGPGTRLTVL.

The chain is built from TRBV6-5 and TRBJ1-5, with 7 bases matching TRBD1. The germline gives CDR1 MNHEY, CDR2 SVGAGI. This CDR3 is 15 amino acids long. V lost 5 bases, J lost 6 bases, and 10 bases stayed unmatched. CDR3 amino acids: CASSPGQVTIQPQHF. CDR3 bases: TGTGCCAGCAGTCCCGGACAGGTAACAATTCAGCCCCAGCATTTT.

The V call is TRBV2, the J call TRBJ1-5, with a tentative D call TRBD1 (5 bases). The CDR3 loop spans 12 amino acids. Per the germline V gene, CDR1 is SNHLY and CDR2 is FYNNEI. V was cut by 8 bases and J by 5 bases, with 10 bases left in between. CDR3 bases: TGTGCCAGCCATGGAGGGGATCAGCCCCAGCATTTT. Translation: CASHGGDQPQHF.

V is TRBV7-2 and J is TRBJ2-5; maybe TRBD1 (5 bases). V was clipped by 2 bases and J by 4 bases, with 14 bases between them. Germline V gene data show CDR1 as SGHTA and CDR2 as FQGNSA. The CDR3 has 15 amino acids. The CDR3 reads CASSLNIAGPETQYF. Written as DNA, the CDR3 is TGTGCCAGCAGCTTAAATATAGCAGGGCCAGAGACCCAGTACTTC.

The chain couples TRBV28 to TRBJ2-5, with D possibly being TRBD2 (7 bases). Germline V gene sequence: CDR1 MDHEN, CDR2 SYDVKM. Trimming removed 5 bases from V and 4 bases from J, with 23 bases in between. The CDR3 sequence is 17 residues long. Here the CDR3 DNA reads TGTGCCAGCAGTCCCTCTAATAAGAGAGGGGGGGTAGAGACCCAGTACTTC. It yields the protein CASSPSNKRGGVETQYF.